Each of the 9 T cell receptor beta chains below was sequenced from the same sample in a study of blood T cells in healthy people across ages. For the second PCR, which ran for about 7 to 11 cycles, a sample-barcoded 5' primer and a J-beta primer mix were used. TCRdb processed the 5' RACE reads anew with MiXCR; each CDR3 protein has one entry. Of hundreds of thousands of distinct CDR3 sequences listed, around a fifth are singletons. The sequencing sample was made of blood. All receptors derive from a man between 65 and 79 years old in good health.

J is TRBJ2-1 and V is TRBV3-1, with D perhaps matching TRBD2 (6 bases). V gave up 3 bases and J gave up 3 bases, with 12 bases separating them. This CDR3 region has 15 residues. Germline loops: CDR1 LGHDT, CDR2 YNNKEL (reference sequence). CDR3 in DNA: TGTGCCAGCAGCCACGGGAGTGGCTTCTACAATGAGCAGTTCTTC. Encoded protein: CASSHGSGFYNEQFF.

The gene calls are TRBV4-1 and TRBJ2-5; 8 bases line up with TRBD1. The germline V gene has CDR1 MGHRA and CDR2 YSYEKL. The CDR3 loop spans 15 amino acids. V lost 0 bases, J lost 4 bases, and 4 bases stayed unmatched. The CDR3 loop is CASSQDPDRAETQYF. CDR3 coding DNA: TGCGCCAGCAGCCAAGACCCGGACAGGGCAGAGACCCAGTACTTC.

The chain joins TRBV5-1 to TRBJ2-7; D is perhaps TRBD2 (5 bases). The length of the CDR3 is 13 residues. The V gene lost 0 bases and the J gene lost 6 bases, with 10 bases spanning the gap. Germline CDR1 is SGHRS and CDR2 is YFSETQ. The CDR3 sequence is CASSLDSTTEQYF. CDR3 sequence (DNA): TGCGCCAGCAGCTTGGATTCGACTACCGAGCAGTACTTC.

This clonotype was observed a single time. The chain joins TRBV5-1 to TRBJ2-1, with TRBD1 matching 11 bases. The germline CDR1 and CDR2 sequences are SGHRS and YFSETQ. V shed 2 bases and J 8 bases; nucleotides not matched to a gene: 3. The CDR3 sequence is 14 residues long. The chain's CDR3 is CASSFGDRGYEQFF. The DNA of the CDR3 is TGCGCCAGCAGCTTCGGGGACAGGGGGTATGAGCAGTTCTTC.

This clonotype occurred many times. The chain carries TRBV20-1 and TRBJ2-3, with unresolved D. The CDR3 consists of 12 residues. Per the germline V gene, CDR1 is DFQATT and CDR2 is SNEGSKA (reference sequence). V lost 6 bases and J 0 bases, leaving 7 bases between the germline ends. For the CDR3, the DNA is TGCAGTGCGCGCCCTAGCACAGATACGCAGTATTTT. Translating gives CSARPSTDTQYF.

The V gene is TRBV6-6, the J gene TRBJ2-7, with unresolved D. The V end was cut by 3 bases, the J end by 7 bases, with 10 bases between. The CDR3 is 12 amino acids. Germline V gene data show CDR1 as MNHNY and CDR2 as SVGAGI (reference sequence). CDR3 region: CASSYWASEQYF. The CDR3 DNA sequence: TGTGCCAGCAGTTATTGGGCGTCTGAGCAGTACTTC.

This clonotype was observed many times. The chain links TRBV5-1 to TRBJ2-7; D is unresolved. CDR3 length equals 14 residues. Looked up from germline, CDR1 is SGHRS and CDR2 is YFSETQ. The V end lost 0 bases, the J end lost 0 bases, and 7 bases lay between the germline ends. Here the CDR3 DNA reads TGCGCCAGCAGCTTGGGTGGGAACTCCTACGAGCAGTACTTC. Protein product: CASSLGGNSYEQYF.

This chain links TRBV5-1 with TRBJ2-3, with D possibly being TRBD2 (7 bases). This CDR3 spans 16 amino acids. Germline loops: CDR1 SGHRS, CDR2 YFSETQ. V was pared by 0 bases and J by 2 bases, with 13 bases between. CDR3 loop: CASSLEGGSPTDTQYF. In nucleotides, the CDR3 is TGCGCCAGCAGCTTGGAGGGGGGGAGTCCCACAGATACGCAGTATTTT.

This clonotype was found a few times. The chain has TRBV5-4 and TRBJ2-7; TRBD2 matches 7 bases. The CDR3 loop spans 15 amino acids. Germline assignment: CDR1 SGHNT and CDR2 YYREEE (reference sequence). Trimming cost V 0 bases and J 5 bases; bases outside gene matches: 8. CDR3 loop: CASSLVLARPNEQYF. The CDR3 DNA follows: TGTGCCAGCAGCTTGGTACTAGCGAGACCTAACGAGCAGTACTTC.